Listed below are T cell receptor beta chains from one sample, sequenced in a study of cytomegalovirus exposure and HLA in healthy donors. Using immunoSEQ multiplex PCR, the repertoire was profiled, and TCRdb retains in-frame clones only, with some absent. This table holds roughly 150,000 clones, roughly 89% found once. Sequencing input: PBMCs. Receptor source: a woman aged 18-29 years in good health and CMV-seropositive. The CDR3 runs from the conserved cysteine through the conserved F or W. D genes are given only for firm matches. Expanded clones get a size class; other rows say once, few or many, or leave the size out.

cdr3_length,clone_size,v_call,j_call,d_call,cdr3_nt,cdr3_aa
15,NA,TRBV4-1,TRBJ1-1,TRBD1,TGCGCCAGCAGAGCCACCGGGACAGAGAACACTGAAGCTTTCTTT,CASRATGTENTEAFF
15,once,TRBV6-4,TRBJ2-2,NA,TGTGCCAGCAGACAACAGGGAGCGGTGGCCGGGGAGCTGTTTTTT,CASRQQGAVAGELFF
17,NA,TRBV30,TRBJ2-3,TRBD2,TGTGCCTGGCAGGAAGTCGGGCGCGGGAGAAGCACAGATACGCAGTATTTT,CAWQEVGRGRSTDTQYF
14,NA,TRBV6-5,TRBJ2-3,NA,TGTGCCAGCAGGGCCAGCGCTAGCACAGATACGCAGTATTTT,CASRASASTDTQYF
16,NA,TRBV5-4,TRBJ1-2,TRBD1,TGTGCCAGCAGCTTGGCCCTACAGGGGACCCCATCTGGCTACACCTTC,CASSLALQGTPSGYTF
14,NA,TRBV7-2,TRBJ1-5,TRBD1,TGTGCCAGCAGCTTAGAAGGGGGCCATCAGCCCCAGCATTTT,CASSLEGGHQPQHF
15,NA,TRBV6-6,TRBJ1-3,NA,TGTGCCAGCAGTTACTTGCAGGGAATTGGAAACACCATATATTTT,CASSYLQGIGNTIYF
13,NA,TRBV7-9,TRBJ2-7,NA,TGTGCCAGCAGCTCGGACAACTCCTACGAGCAGTACTTC,CASSSDNSYEQYF
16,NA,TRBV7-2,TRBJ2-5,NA,TGTGCCAGCAGGGTGAGGTCCCGTAATTACCAAGAGACCCAGTACTTC,CASRVRSRNYQETQYF
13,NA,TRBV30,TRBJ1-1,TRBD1,TGTGCCTGGAACAGGGGTTTCGACACTGAAGCTTTCTTT,CAWNRGFDTEAFF
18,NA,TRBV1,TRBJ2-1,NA,TGCACCAGCAGCCAAGATCAGAGCACGAGGAGAGCCTACAATGAGCAGTTCTTC,CTSSQDQSTRRAYNEQFF
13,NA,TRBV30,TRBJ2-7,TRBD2,TGTGCCTGGAGGACTAGCGGGCTATACGAGCAGTACTTC,CAWRTSGLYEQYF
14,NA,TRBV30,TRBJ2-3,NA,TGTGCCGGCTCTAGCTTATCTAGCACAGATACGCAGTATTTT,CAGSSLSSTDTQYF
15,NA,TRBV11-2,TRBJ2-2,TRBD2,TGTGCCAGCAGCCCGACTAGCGGGAGTCCCGGGGAGCTGTTTTTT,CASSPTSGSPGELFF
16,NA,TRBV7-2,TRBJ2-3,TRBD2,TGTGCCAGCAGCCCCGTAGCGGGAGAGGGCACAGATACGCAGTATTTT,CASSPVAGEGTDTQYF
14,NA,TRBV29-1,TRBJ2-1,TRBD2,TGCAGCGTTGTCGGGGGGGTCCCCTACAATGAGCAGTTCTTC,CSVVGGVPYNEQFF
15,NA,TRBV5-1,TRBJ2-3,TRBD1,TGCGCCAGCGCCCTTGGGGGACAGGGTAGGGATACGCAGTATTTT,CASALGGQGRDTQYF
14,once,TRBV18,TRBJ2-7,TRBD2,TGTGCCAGCTCACCAGGGGGGACTAGCTACGAGCAGTACTTC,CASSPGGTSYEQYF
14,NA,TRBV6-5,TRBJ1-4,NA,TGTGCCAGCAGTTACTCACGGACAAATAAAAAACTGTTTTTT,CASSYSRTNKKLFF
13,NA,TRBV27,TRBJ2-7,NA,TGTGCCAGCAGACGGCTAGCGTCGTACGAGCAGTACTTC,CASRRLASYEQYF
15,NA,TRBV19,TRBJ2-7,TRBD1,TGTGCCAGTAGTATAGCGTCACAGGGGGCAGGTGAGCAGTACTTC,CASSIASQGAGEQYF
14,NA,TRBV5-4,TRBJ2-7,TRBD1,TGTGCCAGCAGCTTCGGACAGGGAGTGGGCGAGCAGTACTTC,CASSFGQGVGEQYF
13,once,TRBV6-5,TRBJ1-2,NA,TGTGCCAGCAGCTTAGACAGGAAATCTGGCTACACCTTC,CASSLDRKSGYTF
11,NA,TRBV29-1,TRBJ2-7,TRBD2,TGCAGCGGCGGACTAGCGAACGAGCAGTACTTC,CSGGLANEQYF
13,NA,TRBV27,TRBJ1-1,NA,TGTGCCAGCAGTTTTGGGACAACAGTAGAAGCTTTCTTT,CASSFGTTVEAFF
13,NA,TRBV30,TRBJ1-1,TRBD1,TGTGCCTGGAGTGTCACAGGGGACACTGAAGCTTTCTTT,CAWSVTGDTEAFF
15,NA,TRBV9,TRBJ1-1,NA,TGTGCCAGCAGCGTACAAGCGGGGCCGAACACTGAAGCTTTCTTT,CASSVQAGPNTEAFF
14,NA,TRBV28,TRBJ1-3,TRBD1,TGTGCCAGCGGCCTCGGGACAGGGAAGAACACCATATATTTT,CASGLGTGKNTIYF
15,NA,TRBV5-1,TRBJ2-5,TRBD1,TGCGCCAGCAGCACCGGGACAGGGGCGTTAGAGACCCAGTACTTC,CASSTGTGALETQYF
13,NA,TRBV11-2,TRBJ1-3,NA,TGTGCCAGCAACTACAGGGAAGGAAACACCATATATTTT,CASNYREGNTIYF
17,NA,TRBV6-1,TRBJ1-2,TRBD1,TGTGCCAGCAGTGAACGCAAGGGGGCGAGACCCAACTATGGCTACACCTTC,CASSERKGARPNYGYTF
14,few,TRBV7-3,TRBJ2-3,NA,TGTGCCAGCAGCTTAACCCGTCTTAGTAGTACGCAGTATTTT,CASSLTRLSSTQYF
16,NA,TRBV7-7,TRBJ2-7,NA,TGTGCTAGCAGCCTAGGGGGCGGGAGGAACTCTACGGAGCAGTACTTC,CASSLGGGRNSTEQYF
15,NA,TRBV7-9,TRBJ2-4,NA,TGTGCCAGCAGCTTAAGGGGGTCTGCCAAAAACATTCAGTACTTC,CASSLRGSAKNIQYF
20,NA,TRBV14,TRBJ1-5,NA,TGTGCCAGCAGCCAAGATCTTGTTTGCCTAGGGAGGGAGGTCAATCAGCCCCAGCATTTT,CASSQDLVCLGREVNQPQHF
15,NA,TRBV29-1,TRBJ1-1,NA,TGCAGCGTTGTCAGTCTAGGCTACATGAACACTGAAGCTTTCTTT,CSVVSLGYMNTEAFF
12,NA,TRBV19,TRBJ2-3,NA,TGTGCCAGTAATACGAGAACAGATACGCAGTATTTT,CASNTRTDTQYF
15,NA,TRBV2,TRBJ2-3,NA,TGTGCCAGCGTCCGTCTAGAGAAGGACACAGATACGCAGTATTTT,CASVRLEKDTDTQYF
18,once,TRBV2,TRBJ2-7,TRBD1,TGTGCCAGCAGTGAAATAGGGGGCGCATCGTCTCGGCGCTACGAGCAGTACTTC,CASSEIGGASSRRYEQYF
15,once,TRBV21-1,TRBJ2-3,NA,TGTGCCAGCCCGGTTCGGCGGGAGATGGGAGATACGCAGTATTTT,CASPVRREMGDTQYF
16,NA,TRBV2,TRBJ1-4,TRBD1,TGTGCCAGCAGTGAAGCAACGACAGGGGGCGGTGAAAAACTGTTTTTT,CASSEATTGGGEKLFF
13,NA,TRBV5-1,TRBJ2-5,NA,TGCGCCAGCAGCTTGGTAGGGGAAGAGACCCAGTACTTC,CASSLVGEETQYF
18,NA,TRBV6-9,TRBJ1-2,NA,TGTGCCAGCAGTTGTAAGCTTGACTATATAGCCCCGCACTATGGCTACACCTTC,CASSCKLDYIAPHYGYTF
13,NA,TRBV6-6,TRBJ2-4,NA,TGTGCCGCATCGGGGTCGGCCAAAAACATTCAGTACTTC,CAASGSAKNIQYF
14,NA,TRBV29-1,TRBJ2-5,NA,TGCAGCGTTGAACTGGAGGGGGCCCAAGAGACCCAGTACTTC,CSVELEGAQETQYF
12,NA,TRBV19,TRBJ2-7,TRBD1,TGTGCCAGTGGGGACAGGGGTTACGAGCAGTACTTC,CASGDRGYEQYF
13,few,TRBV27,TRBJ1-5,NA,TGTGCCAGCGGCGGGGATCTTAGTCAGCCCCAGCATTTT,CASGGDLSQPQHF
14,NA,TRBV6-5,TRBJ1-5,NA,TGTGCCAGCAGCCCCCTCAGGGGCAATCAGCCCCAGCATTTT,CASSPLRGNQPQHF
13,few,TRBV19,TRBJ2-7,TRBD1,TGTGCCAGTAGTATAGGGGACAGCTACGAGCAGTACTTC,CASSIGDSYEQYF
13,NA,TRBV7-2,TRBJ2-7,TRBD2,TGTGCCAGCAGCTCCGGACTAGCGGGCTCCCAGTACTTC,CASSSGLAGSQYF
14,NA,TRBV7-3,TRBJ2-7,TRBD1,TGTGCCAGCAGCTTATTCCCAGGGGGATACGAGCAGTACTTC,CASSLFPGGYEQYF
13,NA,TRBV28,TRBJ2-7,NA,TGTGCCAGCAGGTTAAGCGGTGAGAGGAGGCAGTACTTC,CASRLSGERRQYF
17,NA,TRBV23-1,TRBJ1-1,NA,TGCGCCAGCGCAAAAAGACTCCTCCCCGGGGGAGACACTGAAGCTTTCTTT,CASAKRLLPGGDTEAFF
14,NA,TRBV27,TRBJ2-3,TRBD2,TGTGCCAGCAGTTTAAGTCTAGCGGGAGATACGCAGTATTTT,CASSLSLAGDTQYF
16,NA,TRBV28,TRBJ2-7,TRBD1,TGTGCCAGCAGTCTACCTGTGGGGACAGCAACCAACGAGCAGTACTTC,CASSLPVGTATNEQYF
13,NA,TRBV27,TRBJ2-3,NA,TGTGCCAGCACCCCACTCTCCACAGATACGCAGTATTTT,CASTPLSTDTQYF
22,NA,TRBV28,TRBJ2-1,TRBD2,TGTGCCAGCAGTCCCTCTGCGGGAGGGCTTCTTGTCGCTCGAGTCTCCTACAATGAGCAGTTCTTC,CASSPSAGGLLVARVSYNEQFF
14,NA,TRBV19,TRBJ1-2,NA,TGTGCCAGTAGTGTCCAGATTTCCAACTATGGCTACACCTTC,CASSVQISNYGYTF
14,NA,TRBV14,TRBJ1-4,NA,TGTGCCAGCAGCGACTATGCAACTAATGAAAAACTGTTTTTT,CASSDYATNEKLFF
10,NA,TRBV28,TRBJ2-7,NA,TGTGCCAGCAGTGGGACGTCGGGGGACTTC,CASSGTSGDF